The rows below give T cell receptor beta chains drawn from one sample of a study of cytomegalovirus exposure and HLA in healthy donors. The protocol was immunoSEQ multiplex PCR, while the TCRdb copy is restricted to in-frame clones and leaves out a portion. This repertoire includes some 110,000 clones. The material sequenced was PBMCs. Every receptor here comes from a man between 40 and 49 years old in good health and CMV-seronegative. Each CDR3 is given with its conserved first and last residue. The D gene is left open where the match is weak.

>18|TRBD2|TRBV5-6|TRBJ2-1
TGTGCCAGCAGCCGGGGCAATAGCGGGAGGCCAGGCTACAATGAGCAGTTCTTC
CASSRGNSGRPGYNEQFF
>13|.|TRBV11-3|TRBJ1-2
TGTGCCAGCAGCCCAACCTACAGCTATGGCTACACCTTC
CASSPTYSYGYTF
>16|.|TRBV7-2|TRBJ1-3
TGTGCCAGCAGCTTAGAGGGACACCTCTCTGGAAACACCATATATTTT
CASSLEGHLSGNTIYF
>13|.|TRBV30|TRBJ1-5
TGTGCCTGGGCTGAGGGGGGCAATCAGCCCCAGCATTTT
CAWAEGGNQPQHF
>16|.|TRBV6-1|TRBJ2-3
TGTGCCAGCAGTGAAGGTGGTAGCCTCCCCACAGATACGCAGTATTTT
CASSEGGSLPTDTQYF
>13|.|TRBV5-1|TRBJ2-5
TGCGCCAGCAGCTTGGGCGGGGCAGAGACCCAGTACTTC
CASSLGGAETQYF
>13|TRBD1|TRBV7-2|TRBJ1-5
TGTGCCAGCAGTTCGGACAGGGGGCAGCCCCAGCATTTT
CASSSDRGQPQHF
>15|.|TRBV9|TRBJ1-6
TGTGCCAGCAGCGTACAGGGGCAGGGAAATTCACCCCTCCACTTT
CASSVQGQGNSPLHF
>18|TRBD2|TRBV18|TRBJ2-3
TGTGCCAGCTCACCGAGCCCCCTGTACGCGGGAGATTCAGATACGCAGTATTTT
CASSPSPLYAGDSDTQYF
>14|.|TRBV5-4|TRBJ1-5
TGTGCCAGCAGCGCAAGGACAGTTGATCAGCCCCAGCATTTT
CASSARTVDQPQHF
>13|.|TRBV28|TRBJ1-1
TGTGCCAGCAGCCTTGACAGCTACACTGAAGCTTTCTTT
CASSLDSYTEAFF
>15|TRBD1|TRBV6-5|TRBJ1-5
TGTGCCAGCAGTCGACAGGGGTATAGCAATCAGCCCCAGCATTTT
CASSRQGYSNQPQHF
>15|.|TRBV5-1|TRBJ2-3
TGCGCCAGCAGCTTGGGACTGTCTAGCACAGATACGCAGTATTTT
CASSLGLSSTDTQYF
>13|.|TRBV6-1|TRBJ1-5
TGTGCCAGCAGCACAGGGACGCATCAGCCCCAGCATTTT
CASSTGTHQPQHF
>17|TRBD2|TRBV14|TRBJ2-3
TGTGCCAGCAGCTCCTGGACTAGCGGGAGGAGCACAGATACGCAGTATTTT
CASSSWTSGRSTDTQYF
>12|TRBD1|TRBV19|TRBJ1-2
TGTGCCAGTAGCCGACAGGGTTATGGCTACACCTTC
CASSRQGYGYTF
>19|TRBD2|TRBV4-2|TRBJ2-1
TGTGCCAGCAGCCAAGGGGTCGTGGTAGCGGGAGGTGGAGTTAATGAGCAGTTCTTC
CASSQGVVVAGGGVNEQFF
>16|TRBD2|TRBV5-4|TRBJ2-4
TGTGCCAGCAGCTTGGGGGGAGGGTTAACCAAAAACATTCAGTACTTC
CASSLGGGLTKNIQYF
>16|TRBD1|TRBV2|TRBJ1-2
TGTGCCAGCAGTGAAGCGCGAGACAGGGGGCACTATGGCTACACCTTC
CASSEARDRGHYGYTF
>15|.|TRBV6-1|TRBJ2-7
TGTGCCAGCAGTGAAGCGCTCGGAGGGAAGAGTGAGCAGTACTTC
CASSEALGGKSEQYF
>14|.|TRBV6-1|TRBJ2-5
TGTGCCAGCAGTGATTCTGTATATCGAGAGACCCAGTACTTC
CASSDSVYRETQYF
>13|TRBD1|TRBV10-3|TRBJ1-1
TGTGCCATCAGTGAGGACAGGGTTTATGCAGCTTTCTTT
CAISEDRVYAAFF
>16|TRBD1|TRBV7-2|TRBJ1-5
TGTGCCAGCAGCATCCAGACAGGGGGCACTGGTCAGCCCCAGCATTTT
CASSIQTGGTGQPQHF
>16|.|TRBV28|TRBJ1-1
TGTGCCAGCAGCTCTCTTCCCGTGGGAGTACCGGCTGAAGCTTTCTTT
CASSSLPVGVPAEAFF
>15|TRBD1|TRBV4-3|TRBJ2-7
TGCGCCAGCAGCCAAGGACAGGGGGGATATTACGAGCAGTACTTC
CASSQGQGGYYEQYF
>15|.|TRBV7-8|TRBJ2-3
TGTGCCAGCAGCGTAAACAGGGTTGGTACAGATACGCAGTATTTT
CASSVNRVGTDTQYF
>14|.|TRBV19|TRBJ2-1
TGTGCCAGTACAGGGTGGAAGGACTACAATGAGCAGTTCTTC
CASTGWKDYNEQFF
>14|TRBD1|TRBV18|TRBJ1-1
TGTGCCAGCTCGCGACAGGGGATGAACACTGAAGCTTTCTTT
CASSRQGMNTEAFF
>20|TRBD2|TRBV27|TRBJ2-2
TGTGCCAGCAGTTTTACGTTCGTAACTAGCGGGAGTTCGAGCACCGGGGAGCTGTTTTTT
CASSFTFVTSGSSSTGELFF
>18|TRBD2|TRBV7-9|TRBJ2-3
TGTGCCAGCAGCTCCATTTCTTTGCGGGAGGATTGGGAAGATACGCAGTATTTT
CASSSISLREDWEDTQYF
>15|.|TRBV5-1|TRBJ1-5
TGCGCCAGCAGCTTGGCGGGGGGGGTTGGGCAGCCCCAGCATTTT
CASSLAGGVGQPQHF
>15|TRBD1|TRBV6-1|TRBJ2-5
TGTGCCAGCAGACCCGGGACAGGTCCTCAAGAGACCCAGTACTTC
CASRPGTGPQETQYF
>18|TRBD2|TRBV4-2|TRBJ2-5
TGTGCCAGCAGCCAAGCCGGGCTAGCGGGGGGGGTGCAAGAGACCCAGTACTTC
CASSQAGLAGGVQETQYF
>16|TRBD2|TRBV25-1|TRBJ2-6
TGTGCCAGCAGTGTACTAGCGGACCCTGGGGCCAACGTCCTGACTTTC
CASSVLADPGANVLTF
>14|TRBD1|TRBV28|TRBJ2-7
TGTGCCAGCAGCCCGGGACAGAGCTCCTACGAGCAGTACTTC
CASSPGQSSYEQYF
>15|TRBD1|TRBV11-3|TRBJ2-3
TGTGCCAGCAGCTTAGGACAGGGGTGGGCAGATACGCAGTATTTT
CASSLGQGWADTQYF
>15|.|TRBV7-2|TRBJ1-1
TGTGCCAGCAGCTTTTGGGTAGCATTTGAAACTGAAGCTTTCTTT
CASSFWVAFETEAFF
>14|.|TRBV11-2|TRBJ1-5
TGTGCCAGCAGCTTAGCCTACGAGGGACAGCCCCAGCATTTT
CASSLAYEGQPQHF
>15|TRBD1|TRBV2|TRBJ2-5
TGTGCCAGCAGTCCCTTTACAGGGGGAACAGAGACCCAGTACTTC
CASSPFTGGTETQYF
>15|TRBD1|TRBV7-9|TRBJ1-2
TGTGCCAGCAGCTTAGGTCAGGGGGCGAACTATGGCTACACCTTC
CASSLGQGANYGYTF
>19|.|TRBV23-1|TRBJ2-6
TGCGCCAGCAGTCAATCATCCAGGGCGCCGTTCTCTGGGGCCAACGTCCTGACTTTC
CASSQSSRAPFSGANVLTF
>15|TRBD1|TRBV7-8|TRBJ2-7
TGTGCCAGCAGCTCCCAGGGGGCGGTTATATGGGAGCAGTACTTC
CASSSQGAVIWEQYF
>18|TRBD1|TRBV5-4|TRBJ2-6
TGTGCCAGCAGCACTGGACAGGGGGTGCTCTCCGGGGCCAACGTCCTGACTTTC
CASSTGQGVLSGANVLTF
>13|.|TRBV6-6|TRBJ2-3
TGTGCCATTGGCGGGCAATACACAGATACGCAGTATTTT
CAIGGQYTDTQYF
>15|TRBD1|TRBV7-9|TRBJ2-7
TGTGCCAGCAGCGCACTGGGACAGGGGTTCCACGAGCAGTACTTC
CASSALGQGFHEQYF
>15|.|TRBV21-1|TRBJ2-2
TGTGCCAGGGGGGGGGACAGGGGAGCCACCGGGGAGCTGTTTTTT
CARGGDRGATGELFF
>15|TRBD1|TRBV7-9|TRBJ2-7
TGTGCCAGCAGCACCGACAGGGGCGCTACCTACGAGCAGTACTTC
CASSTDRGATYEQYF
>15|TRBD2|TRBV9|TRBJ2-7
TGTGCCAGCAGCGTAGGGGCTAGCGGGAGGGCCGAGCAGTACTTC
CASSVGASGRAEQYF
>13|.|TRBV6-4|TRBJ1-1
TGTGCCAGCAGTCCGGACAGTACTACTGAAGCTTTCTTT
CASSPDSTTEAFF
>15|TRBD1|TRBV4-3|TRBJ2-7
TGCGCCAGCAGCCAAGATTGGCAGGGGGCGAACGAGCAGTACTTC
CASSQDWQGANEQYF
>14|.|TRBV19|TRBJ1-2
TGTGCCAGTAGTATAGAGGGCAGAACTCACGGCTACACCTTC
CASSIEGRTHGYTF
>14|.|TRBV6-5|TRBJ2-3
TGTGCCAGCAGTCCGTCGGGGTTGGGAGATACGCAGTATTTT
CASSPSGLGDTQYF
>12|TRBD1|TRBV7-9|TRBJ1-1
TGTGCCAGCAGCCGACAGGGGGTTGAAGCTTTCTTT
CASSRQGVEAFF
>15|TRBD2|TRBV11-1|TRBJ2-1
TGTGCCAGCAGCTTCCAGACTAGCGGTAACAATGAGCAGTTCTTC
CASSFQTSGNNEQFF
>15|.|TRBV5-1|TRBJ2-7
TGCGCCAGCAGCTTGGTCCTGAGTAGTCACGACGAGCAGTACTTC
CASSLVLSSHDEQYF
>15|TRBD1|TRBV6-1|TRBJ2-4
TGTGCCAGCAGTACTGGGACAGGGTTGGGAAACATTCAGTACTTC
CASSTGTGLGNIQYF
>15|.|TRBV5-1|TRBJ2-7
TGCGCCAGCAGCTTGGCCCCAGGATTACGCTACGAGCAGTACTTC
CASSLAPGLRYEQYF
>17|TRBD1|TRBV14|TRBJ2-5
TGTGCCAGCAGCCAGAATTTAGGGAAGACAGGGGGAAAGACCCAGTACTTC
CASSQNLGKTGGKTQYF
>13|.|TRBV9|TRBJ2-1
TGTGCCAGCAGCGTAGCTTCTGGCCATGAGCAGTTCTTC
CASSVASGHEQFF
>11|.|TRBV25-1|TRBJ2-7
TGTGCCAGCACCAGCGGGTACGAGCAGTACTTC
CASTSGYEQYF